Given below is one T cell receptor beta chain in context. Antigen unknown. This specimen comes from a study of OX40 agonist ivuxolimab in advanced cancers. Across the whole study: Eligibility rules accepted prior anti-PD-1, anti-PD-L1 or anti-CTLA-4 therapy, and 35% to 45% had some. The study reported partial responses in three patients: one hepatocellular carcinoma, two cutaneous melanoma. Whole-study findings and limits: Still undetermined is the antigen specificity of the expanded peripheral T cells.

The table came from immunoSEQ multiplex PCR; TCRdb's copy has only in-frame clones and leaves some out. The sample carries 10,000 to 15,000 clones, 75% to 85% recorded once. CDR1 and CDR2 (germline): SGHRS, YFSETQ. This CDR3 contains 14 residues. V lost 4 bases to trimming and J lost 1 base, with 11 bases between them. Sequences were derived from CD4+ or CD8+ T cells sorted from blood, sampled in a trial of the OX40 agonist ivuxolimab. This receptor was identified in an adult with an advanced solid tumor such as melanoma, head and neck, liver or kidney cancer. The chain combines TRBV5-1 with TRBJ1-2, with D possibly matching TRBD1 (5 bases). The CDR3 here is CASSLGEVNYGYTF. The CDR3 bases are TGCGCCAGCAGCCTGGGGGAGGTTAACTATGGCTACACCTTC.